This T cell receptor (beta chain) was retrieved from a study of cytomegalovirus exposure and HLA in healthy donors. Details on this clone: Its target is not known.

Study results and limitations: Cytomegalovirus association was listed for 150 to 200 TCR beta chains.

Those who donated were healthy bone marrow donors. PCR was performed using 60 Vbeta and 13 Jbeta primers. The data were produced by immunoSEQ multiplex PCR, yet TCRdb's version contains in-frame clones alone and is incomplete. The sample contains more than 80,000 clones, roughly 82% of which appear only once. Looked up from germline, CDR1 is MNHNS and CDR2 is SASEGT. The CDR3 spans 14 residues. V was cut by 5 bases and J by 1 base, with 8 bases left in between. The chain employs TRBV6-1 and TRBJ1-4; D might be TRBD1 (5 bases). This clonotype was sampled from a male donor in good health and CMV-seropositive. Sequenced: PBMCs. CDR3 DNA sequence: TGTGCCAGCAGTTTGGGGGGAACTAATGAAAAACTGTTTTTT. This sequence encodes CASSLGGTNEKLFF.